This paragraph covers one T cell receptor beta chain sequence. Its antigen remains unknown. Patients chosen for sequencing had shown CD8+CD57+ cell expansion by flow cytometry. Every patient was diagnosed with severe acquired aplastic anemia. Untreated patients provided the blood samples, with no therapy given before sampling. The sample belongs to a study of CD8+CD57+ T cells in acquired aplastic anemia. Study overall: Sorted CD4+ and CD8+ cells gave a mean 3.2 ug DNA, range about 0.19 to 27.4 ug. Regarding the study as a whole: Significance was not reached for CD8+ Simpson's diversity between patients and controls.

The CDR3 consists of 14 residues. Germline V gene sequence: CDR1 ENHRY, CDR2 SYGVKD. V was pared by 6 bases and J by 5 bases, with 8 bases of the junction left unmatched. The use of genomic DNA as template underpinned the TCR beta VDJ and CDR3 profiling. TCRdb reprocessed the reads via MiXCR and lists one record per CDR3 protein. The sample yields some 170,000 distinct CDR3 sequences, 50% to 65% seen once. The sequencing sample was made of sorted CD4+, CD8+, or CD8+CD57+ T cells (not recorded which) from PBMCs. The clonotype originates from a human donor with aplastic anemia. The chain carries TRBV10-3 and TRBJ1-2, with TRBD1 matching 8 bases. CDR3 DNA: TGTGCCATCAGCCAGCCGGGACAGGCGTATGGCTACACCTTC. Amino acids: CAISQPGQAYGYTF.